This entry lists 14 T cell receptor beta chains sequenced from one sample in a study of blood T cell repertoires in COVID-19. Measured with immunoSEQ multiplex PCR; TCRdb has only the in-frame clones, and not every one. The sample contains hundreds of thousands of clones, roughly 85% of which appear only once. Material: peripheral blood. The receptors derive from a woman in her forties or fifties who had recovered from COVID-19.

This chain connects TRBV7-3 to TRBJ1-3, with a tentative D call TRBD1 (5 bases). Trimming pared 3 bases from V and 2 bases from J, leaving 14 bases between. Per germline, CDR1 SGHTA and CDR2 FQGTGA. The CDR3 spans 16 residues. The CDR3 sequence: CASSFGPAGAGNTIYF. The CDR3 nucleotides read TGTGCCAGCAGCTTTGGGCCCGCGGGGGCTGGAAACACCATATATTTT. Complete variable domain (other parts from reference TRBV7-3 and TRBJ1-3): GAGVSQTPSNKVTEKGKYVELRCDPISGHTALYWYRQSLGQGPEFLIYFQGTGAADDSGLPNDRFFAVRPEGSVSTLKIQRTERGDSAVYLCASSFGPAGAGNTIYFGEGSWLTVV.

This sequence joins TRBV27 and TRBJ2-7, with 7 bases aligning to TRBD2. Germline lookup yields CDR1 MNHEY and CDR2 SMNVEV (reference sequence). With 4 bases clipped from V and 6 bases from J, the junction kept 12 bases outside the gene matches. CDR3 length: 15 amino acids. Written as DNA, the CDR3 is TGTGCCAGCAGTTCCCCTAGGACTAGGGACTCCGAGCAGTACTTC. The encoded protein is CASSSPRTRDSEQYF.

This chain joins TRBV27 and TRBJ1-1; D unclear. The germline gives CDR1 MNHEY, CDR2 SMNVEV (reference sequence). The CDR3 extends over 15 amino acids. Trimming took 3 bases from V and 5 from J, leaving 16 bases between them. CDR3 DNA sequence: TGTGCCAGCAGTTTTCAGTTATCCGGGAAAACTGAAGCTTTCTTT. Translated: CASSFQLSGKTEAFF.

V is TRBV19 and J is TRBJ2-4; possibly TRBD2 for D (5 bases). The germline V gene encodes CDR1 LNHDA and CDR2 SQIVND (reference sequence). Trimming stripped 6 bases from V and 6 bases from J, with 15 bases between. CDR3 length: 14 residues. Here the CDR3 reads CASREDAVGNIQYF. CDR3 nucleotides: TGTGCCAGTAGGGAGGACGCGGTTGGAAACATTCAGTACTTC. The full variable domain, its missing parts supplied by reference TRBV19 and TRBJ2-4, is DGGITQSPKYLFRKEGQNVTLSCEQNLNHDAMYWYRQDPGQGLRLIYYSQIVNDFQKGDIAEGYSVSREKKESFPLTVTSAQKNPTAFYLCASREDAVGNIQYFGAGTRLSVL.

The rearrangement links TRBV3-1 (or the pseudogene TRBV3-2) to TRBJ1-5, with a possible D match to TRBD1 (5 bases). The ends were cut back, 0 bases at V and 7 bases at J, with 19 bases in the middle. CDR3 size: 17 residues. Germline-derived CDR1 and CDR2 are LGHDT and YNNKEL (reference sequence). CDR3 residues: CASSQEPLDTCWQPQHF. In nucleotides, the CDR3 is TGTGCCAGCAGCCAAGAACCCCTGGACACCTGTTGGCAGCCCCAGCATTTT.

This clone was found once. The rearrangement uses TRBV27 and TRBJ1-1; D may be TRBD1 (5 bases). The CDR3 totals 15 residues. Trimming pared 0 bases from V and 4 bases from J, leaving 12 bases between. The germline CDR1 and CDR2 sequences are MNHEY and SMNVEV (reference sequence). The CDR3 bases are TGTGCCAGCAGTTTATCTACCCCGCAGGGCACTGAAGCTTTCTTT. Protein sequence: CASSLSTPQGTEAFF.

The gene calls are TRBV7-9 and TRBJ1-2, with D tentatively TRBD1 (5 bases). This CDR3 spans 12 amino acids. V lost 5 bases and J lost 8, with 12 bases in between. From germline, CDR1 is SEHNR and CDR2 FQNEAQ (reference sequence). Here the CDR3 DNA reads TGTGCCAGCAGCGCCGGAGGGGTCGGCTACACCTTC. Protein sequence: CASSAGGVGYTF.

The chain is built from TRBV19 and TRBJ1-2; a possible D gene is TRBD1 (5 bases). Deletions cut 5 bases from V and 2 bases from J, with 24 bases between. Germline CDR1 LNHDA, CDR2 SQIVND (reference sequence). This CDR3 comprises 18 residues. Here the CDR3 DNA reads TGTGCCAGTAGTTCTAACTCCCCCGTTCCAGGGAAAAACTATGGCTACACCTTC. It translates to CASSSNSPVPGKNYGYTF.

V is TRBV27 and J is TRBJ2-7; TRBD2 matches at 8 bases. Germline values: CDR1 MNHEY, CDR2 SMNVEV (reference sequence). This CDR3 has 15 amino acids. V lost 6 bases and J lost 7; bases outside the gene matches: 14. The CDR3 region is CASRALYSGNREQYF. The CDR3 DNA reads as TGTGCCAGCAGGGCCCTGTATAGCGGGAATCGGGAGCAGTACTTC.

The V gene is TRBV19, the J gene TRBJ2-7; 10 bases align to TRBD1. This CDR3 is 16 amino acids long. Germline CDR1 reads LNHDA; CDR2 reads SQIVND (reference sequence). J lost 4 bases, V lost 6 bases, and 12 bases had no gene match. The CDR3 here is CASRKGLGTGAYEQYF. CDR3 nucleotide sequence: TGTGCCAGTAGAAAAGGCCTCGGGACAGGGGCTTACGAGCAGTACTTC.

The CDR3 DNA is TGTGCCAGCAGCTTGGGGTCTAGCGGGGGGAACACCGGGGAGCTGTTTTTT. Its translation: CASSLGSSGGNTGELFF. The gene calls are TRBV11-2 and TRBJ2-2; TRBD2 aligns across 10 bases. The CDR3 spans 17 residues. V shed 3 bases and J 1 base; nucleotides not matched to a gene: 5. Germline V gives CDR1 SGHAT, CDR2 FQNNGV. Full variable domain (rest looked up from reference TRBV11-2 and TRBJ2-2): EAGVAQSPRYKIIEKRQSVAFWCNPISGHATLYWYQQILGQGPKLLIQFQNNGVVDDSQLPKDRFSAERLKGVDSTLKIQPAKLEDSAVYLCASSLGSSGGNTGELFFGEGSRLTVL.

The chain joins TRBV7-6 to TRBJ2-7; 9 nucleotides align to TRBD1. The germline CDR1 and CDR2 sequences are SGHVS and FNYEAQ. With 6 bases clipped from V and 4 bases from J, the junction kept 4 bases outside the gene matches. The CDR3 extends over 13 amino acids. The CDR3 sequence: CASRPDRGYEQYF. Written as DNA, the CDR3 is TGTGCCAGCAGACCTGACAGGGGGTACGAGCAGTACTTC.

This rearrangement joins TRBV30 to TRBJ1-5; TRBD1 is a possible D gene (6 bases). CDR1 and CDR2 from the germline V gene are GTSNPN and SVGIG (reference sequence). The CDR3 has 15 residues. With 3 bases removed from V and 7 bases from J, the gap between germline ends came to 19 bases. CDR3 coding DNA: TGTGCCTGGAGCCATCCGGGGGGCAGGAGACAGCCCCAGCATTTT. Protein sequence: CAWSHPGGRRQPQHF.

The chain uses TRBV4-1 and TRBJ1-2, with D possibly matching TRBD1 (6 bases). Trimming took 6 bases from V and 5 from J, leaving 22 bases between them. CDR3 length: 16 amino acids. CDR1 is MGHRA and CDR2 is YSYEKL in the germline V gene. CDR3 protein: CASRHIGGGQWYGYTF. CDR3 DNA sequence: TGCGCCAGCAGGCATATCGGGGGGGGGCAATGGTATGGCTACACCTTC.